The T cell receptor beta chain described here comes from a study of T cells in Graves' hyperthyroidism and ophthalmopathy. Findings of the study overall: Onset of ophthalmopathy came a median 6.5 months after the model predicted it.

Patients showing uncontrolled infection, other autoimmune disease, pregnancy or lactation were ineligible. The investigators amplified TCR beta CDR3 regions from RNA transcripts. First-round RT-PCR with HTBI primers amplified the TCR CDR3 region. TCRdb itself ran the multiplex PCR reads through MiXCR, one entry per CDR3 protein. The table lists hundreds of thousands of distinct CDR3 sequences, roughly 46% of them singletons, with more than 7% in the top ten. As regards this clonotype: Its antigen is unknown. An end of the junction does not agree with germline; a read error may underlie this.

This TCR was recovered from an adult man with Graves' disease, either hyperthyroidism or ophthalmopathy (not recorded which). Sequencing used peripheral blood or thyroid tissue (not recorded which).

CDR3 bases: TGTGCCAGCAGCGGACCAGGGATTGGTACAGATTCGCAGTATTTT. This encodes CASSGPGIGTDSQYF. This chain joins TRBV6-1 and TRBJ2-3; a weak D match, TRBD1 (5 bases). The CDR3 is made up of 15 amino acids. Germline CDR1 reads MNHNS; CDR2 reads SASEGT.